The entry that follows covers one T cell receptor beta chain sequence. Its matching antigen is unknown. TCRdb keeps only in-frame clones here, not all; method: immunoSEQ multiplex PCR. The table shows 90,000 to 110,000 clones, with about 90% occurring only once. The data are from a study of T cell responses to AZD1222 COVID-19 vaccine. Study-level findings and limits: The number of AZD1222 recipients seropositive at baseline was only five or six. Donors were chiefly white British, with a greater number of females, and clonal diversity was perhaps underestimated. The CD4 TCRs associated with vaccination extended across spike and predominated at 160-218 and 743-854.

The sequence came from an adult in good health. The source was peripheral blood, collected on day 0 of AZD1222 vaccination.

The CDR3 sequence is CASSVHQNLRETQYF. CDR3 nucleotide sequence: TGTGCCAGCAGTGTTCACCAGAACCTGCGGGAGACCCAGTACTTC. The V call is TRBV25-1, the J call TRBJ2-5; D not resolved. There are 15 residues in the CDR3. The V and J ends lost 4 bases and 5 bases respectively, with 17 bases between them. Germline CDR1 and CDR2: MGHDK and SYGVNS.